These T cell receptor beta chains were read from a single sample in a study of identical twins. TCRdb re-derived calls from the 5' RACE reads in MiXCR, one entry per CDR3 protein. The sample includes 420,000 or so distinct CDR3 sequences, less than 20% of them seen just once. The sequenced material came from naive T cells sorted from blood. These TCRs come from a middle-aged man in good health. Both conserved end residues are part of each CDR3. D genes are given only for firm matches. Size values are once, few and many counts, or a class for expanded clones, and some rows have none.

D: NA
J: TRBJ2-1
size: NA
V: TRBV27
CDR3: CASSLSTGRNEQFF
DNA: TGTGCCAGCAGTTTATCCACAGGGCGCAATGAGCAGTTCTTC

D: NA
J: TRBJ2-7
size: NA
V: TRBV28
CDR3: CASSSLTLADPLYEQYF
DNA: TGTGCCAGCAGTTCACTTACCCTGGCGGACCCTCTCTACGAGCAGTACTTC

D: TRBD1
J: TRBJ1-1
size: NA
V: TRBV11-1
CDR3: CASSLHRGTEAFF
DNA: TGTGCCAGCAGCTTACACAGGGGCACTGAAGCTTTCTTT

D: NA
J: TRBJ2-1
size: many
V: TRBV28
CDR3: CASSFTGISNEQFF
DNA: TGTGCCAGCAGTTTCACTGGGATTAGCAATGAGCAGTTCTTC

D: TRBD2
J: TRBJ2-1
size: many
V: TRBV7-2
CDR3: CASSLVSGEYNEQFF
DNA: TGTGCCAGCAGCTTAGTTAGCGGGGAATACAATGAGCAGTTCTTC

D: NA
J: TRBJ2-1
size: few
V: TRBV20-1
CDR3: CSARVFNEQFF
DNA: TGCAGTGCCAGGGTGTTCAATGAGCAGTTCTTC

D: TRBD2
J: TRBJ2-1
size: NA
V: TRBV10-3
CDR3: CAISESIGGRAPVTFF
DNA: TGTGCCATCAGTGAGTCGATTGGCGGGAGGGCCCCGGTCACGTTCTTC

D: NA
J: TRBJ1-2
size: many
V: TRBV5-1
CDR3: CASSGTVDYGYTF
DNA: TGCGCCAGCAGCGGGACGGTAGACTATGGCTACACCTTC

D: NA
J: TRBJ2-7
size: few
V: TRBV29-1
CDR3: CSVEEGTRPHEQYF
DNA: TGCAGCGTTGAAGAGGGGACGCGACCGCACGAGCAGTACTTC

D: NA
J: TRBJ2-7
size: NA
V: TRBV11-2
CDR3: CASRSTSKYEQYF
DNA: TGTGCCAGCAGATCGACATCCAAATACGAGCAGTACTTC

D: NA
J: TRBJ2-2
size: many
V: TRBV2
CDR3: CASSEQGSTGELFF
DNA: TGTGCCAGCAGTGAGCAGGGGAGCACCGGGGAGCTGTTTTTT

D: NA
J: TRBJ1-5
size: many
V: TRBV4-1
CDR3: CASSQDWMSNQPQHF
DNA: TGCGCCAGCAGCCAAGATTGGATGAGCAATCAGCCCCAGCATTTT

D: TRBD1
J: TRBJ1-1
size: many
V: TRBV7-8
CDR3: CASSRPGTGNTEAFF
DNA: TGTGCCAGCAGCCGTCCCGGGACAGGGAACACTGAAGCTTTCTTT

D: NA
J: TRBJ1-5
size: NA
V: TRBV11-2
CDR3: CASSRGGSDNQPQHF
DNA: TGTGCCAGCAGCCGCGGGGGGTCCGACAATCAGCCCCAGCATTTT

D: TRBD2
J: TRBJ2-2
size: many
V: TRBV6-1
CDR3: CASSGREGGALAGFRNTGELFF
DNA: TGTGCCAGCAGTGGAAGGGAGGGGGGGGCGCTAGCGGGGTTTAGGAACACCGGGGAGCTGTTTTTT

D: NA
J: TRBJ2-7
size: NA
V: TRBV4-1
CDR3: CASSQEPSYEQYF
DNA: TGCGCCAGCAGCCAAGAACCCTCCTACGAGCAGTACTTC

D: NA
J: TRBJ2-5
size: NA
V: TRBV7-9
CDR3: CASSLRSLGETQYF
DNA: TGTGCCAGCAGCTTACGATCTTTAGGAGAGACCCAGTACTTC